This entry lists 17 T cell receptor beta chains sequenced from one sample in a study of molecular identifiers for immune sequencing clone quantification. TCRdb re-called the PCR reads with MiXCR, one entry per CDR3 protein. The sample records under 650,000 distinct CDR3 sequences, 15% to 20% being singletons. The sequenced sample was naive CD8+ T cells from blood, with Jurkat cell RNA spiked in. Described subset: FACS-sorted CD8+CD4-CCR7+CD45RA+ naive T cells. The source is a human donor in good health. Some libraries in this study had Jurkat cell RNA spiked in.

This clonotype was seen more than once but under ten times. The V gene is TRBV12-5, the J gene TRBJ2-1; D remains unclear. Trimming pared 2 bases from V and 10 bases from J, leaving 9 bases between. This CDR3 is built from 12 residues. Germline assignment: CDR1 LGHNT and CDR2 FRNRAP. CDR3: CASGLTLREQFF. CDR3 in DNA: TGTGCTAGTGGTTTGACCCTTCGGGAGCAGTTCTTC.

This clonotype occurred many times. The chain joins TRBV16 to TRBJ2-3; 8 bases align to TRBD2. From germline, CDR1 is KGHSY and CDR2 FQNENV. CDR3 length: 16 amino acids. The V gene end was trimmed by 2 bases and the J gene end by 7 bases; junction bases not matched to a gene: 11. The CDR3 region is CASSQLKAGDLNTQYF. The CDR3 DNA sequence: TGTGCCAGCAGCCAACTCAAAGCGGGAGACTTAAATACGCAGTATTTT.

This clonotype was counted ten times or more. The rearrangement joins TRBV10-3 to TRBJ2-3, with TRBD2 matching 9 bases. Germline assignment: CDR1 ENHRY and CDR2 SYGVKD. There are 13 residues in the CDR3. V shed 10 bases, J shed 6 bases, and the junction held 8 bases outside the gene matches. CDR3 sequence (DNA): TGTGCCACACTAGCGGGCACCGACGATACGCAGTATTTT. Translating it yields CATLAGTDDTQYF.

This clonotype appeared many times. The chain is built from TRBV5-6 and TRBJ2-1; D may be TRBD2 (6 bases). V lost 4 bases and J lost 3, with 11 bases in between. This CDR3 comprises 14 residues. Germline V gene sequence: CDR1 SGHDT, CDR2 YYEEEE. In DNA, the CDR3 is TGTGCCAGCAGCGGTAGGGACTTCTACAATGAGCAGTTCTTC. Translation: CASSGRDFYNEQFF.

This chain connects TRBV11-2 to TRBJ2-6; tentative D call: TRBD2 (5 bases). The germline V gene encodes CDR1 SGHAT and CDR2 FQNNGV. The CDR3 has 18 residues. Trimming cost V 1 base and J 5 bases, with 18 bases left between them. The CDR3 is CASSLGLGSRSWANVLTF. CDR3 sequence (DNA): TGTGCCAGCAGCTTAGGTCTGGGGAGCCGGTCCTGGGCCAACGTCCTGACTTTC.

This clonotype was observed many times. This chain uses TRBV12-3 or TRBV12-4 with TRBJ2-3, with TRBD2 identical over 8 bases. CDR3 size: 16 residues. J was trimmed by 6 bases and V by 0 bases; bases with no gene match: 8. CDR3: CASSLAPRGVADTQYF. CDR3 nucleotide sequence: TGTGCCAGCAGTTTAGCTCCGCGGGGGGTAGCGGATACGCAGTATTTT.

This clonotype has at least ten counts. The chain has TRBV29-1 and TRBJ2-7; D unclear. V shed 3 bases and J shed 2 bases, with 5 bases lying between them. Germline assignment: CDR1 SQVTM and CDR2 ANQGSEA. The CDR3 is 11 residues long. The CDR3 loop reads CSVEDAYEQYF. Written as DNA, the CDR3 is TGCAGCGTTGAGGACGCCTACGAGCAGTACTTC.

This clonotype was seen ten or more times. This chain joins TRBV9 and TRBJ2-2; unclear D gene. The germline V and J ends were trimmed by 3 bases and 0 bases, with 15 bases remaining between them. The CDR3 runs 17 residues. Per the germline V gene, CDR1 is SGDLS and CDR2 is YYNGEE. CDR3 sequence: CASSASRRGANTGELFF. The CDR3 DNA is TGTGCCAGCAGCGCCTCCCGGCGTGGCGCGAACACCGGGGAGCTGTTTTTT. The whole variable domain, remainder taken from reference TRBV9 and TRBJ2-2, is DSGVTQTPKHLITATGQRVTLRCSPRSGDLSVYWYQQSLDQGLQFLIQYYNGEERAKGNILERFSAQQFPDLHSELNLSSLELGDSALYFCASSASRRGANTGELFFGEGSRLTVL.

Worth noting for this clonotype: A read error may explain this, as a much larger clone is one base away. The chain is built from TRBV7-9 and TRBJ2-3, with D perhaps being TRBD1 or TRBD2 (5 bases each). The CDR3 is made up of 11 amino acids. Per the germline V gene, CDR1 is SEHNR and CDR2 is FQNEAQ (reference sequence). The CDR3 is CASRGPDTRYF. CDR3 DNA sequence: TGTGCCAGCAGGGGACCAGATACGCGGTATTTT.

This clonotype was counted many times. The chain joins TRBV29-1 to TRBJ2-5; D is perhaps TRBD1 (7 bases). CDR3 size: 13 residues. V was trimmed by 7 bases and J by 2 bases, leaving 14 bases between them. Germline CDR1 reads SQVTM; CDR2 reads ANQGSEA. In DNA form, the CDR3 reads TGCAGCGCCGCGGGACAGAGTCAAGAGACCCAGTACTTC. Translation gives CSAAGQSQETQYF.

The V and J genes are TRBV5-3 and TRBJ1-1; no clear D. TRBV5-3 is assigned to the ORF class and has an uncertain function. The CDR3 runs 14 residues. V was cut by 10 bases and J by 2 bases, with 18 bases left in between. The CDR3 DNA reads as TGTGCCGGCAGCTTGCGAGGTACTAACACTGAAGCTTTCTTT. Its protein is CAGSLRGTNTEAFF.

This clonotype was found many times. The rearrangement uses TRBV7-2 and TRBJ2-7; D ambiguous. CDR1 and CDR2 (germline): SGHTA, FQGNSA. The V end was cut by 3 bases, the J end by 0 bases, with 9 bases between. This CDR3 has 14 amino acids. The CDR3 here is CASSFETSSYEQYF. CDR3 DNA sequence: TGTGCCAGCAGCTTTGAGACAAGCTCCTACGAGCAGTACTTC.

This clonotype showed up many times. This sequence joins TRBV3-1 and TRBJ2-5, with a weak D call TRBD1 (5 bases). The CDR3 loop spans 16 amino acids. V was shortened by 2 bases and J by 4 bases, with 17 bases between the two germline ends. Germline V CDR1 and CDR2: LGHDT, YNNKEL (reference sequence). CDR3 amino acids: CASSQYTGKSAETQYF. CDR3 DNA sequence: TGTGCCAGCAGCCAATACACAGGCAAATCGGCAGAGACCCAGTACTTC.

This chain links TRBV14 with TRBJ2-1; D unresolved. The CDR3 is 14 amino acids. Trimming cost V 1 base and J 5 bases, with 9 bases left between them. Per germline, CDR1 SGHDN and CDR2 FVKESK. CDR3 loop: CASSQGRLNNEQFF. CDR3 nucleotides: TGTGCCAGCAGCCAAGGTCGGTTAAACAATGAGCAGTTCTTC.

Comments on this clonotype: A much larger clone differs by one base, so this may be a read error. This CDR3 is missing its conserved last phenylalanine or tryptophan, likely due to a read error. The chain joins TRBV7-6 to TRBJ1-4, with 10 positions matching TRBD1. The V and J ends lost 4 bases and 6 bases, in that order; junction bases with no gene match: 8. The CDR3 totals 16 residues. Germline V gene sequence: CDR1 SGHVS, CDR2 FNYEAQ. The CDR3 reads CASSYDRGPLDEKLFS. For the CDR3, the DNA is TGTGCCAGCAGCTACGACAGGGGGCCCCTGGATGAAAAACTGTTTTCT.

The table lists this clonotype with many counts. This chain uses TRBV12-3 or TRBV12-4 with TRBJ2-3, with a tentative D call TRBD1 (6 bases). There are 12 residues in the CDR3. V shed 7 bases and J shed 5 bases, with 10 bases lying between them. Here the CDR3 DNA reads TGTGCCAGCAAAGGGGGACGAGATACGCAGTATTTT. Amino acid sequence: CASKGGRDTQYF.

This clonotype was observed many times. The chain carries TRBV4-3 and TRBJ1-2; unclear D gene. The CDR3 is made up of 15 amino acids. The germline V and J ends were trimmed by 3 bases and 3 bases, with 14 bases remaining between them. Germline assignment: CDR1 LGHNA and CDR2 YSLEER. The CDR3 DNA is TGCGCCAGCAGCCAGGGGAGGGTTGAGGACTATGGCTACACCTTC. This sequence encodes CASSQGRVEDYGYTF.